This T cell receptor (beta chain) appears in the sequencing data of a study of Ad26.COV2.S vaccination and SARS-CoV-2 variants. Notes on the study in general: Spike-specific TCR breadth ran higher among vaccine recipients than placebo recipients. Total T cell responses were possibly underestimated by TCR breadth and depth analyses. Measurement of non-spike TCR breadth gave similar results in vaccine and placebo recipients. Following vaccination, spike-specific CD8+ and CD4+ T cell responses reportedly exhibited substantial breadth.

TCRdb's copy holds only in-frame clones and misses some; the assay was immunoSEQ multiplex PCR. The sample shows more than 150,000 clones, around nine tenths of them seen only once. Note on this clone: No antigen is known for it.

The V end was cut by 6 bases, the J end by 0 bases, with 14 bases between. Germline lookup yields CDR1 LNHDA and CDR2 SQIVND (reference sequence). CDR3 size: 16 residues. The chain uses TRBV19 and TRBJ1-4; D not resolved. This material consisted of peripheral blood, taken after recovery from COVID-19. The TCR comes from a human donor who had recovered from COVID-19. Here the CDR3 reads CASRTSHYATNEKLFF. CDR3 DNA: TGTGCCAGTAGGACTTCTCACTATGCAACTAATGAAAAACTGTTTTTT.